Below, 13 T cell receptor beta chains from the same sample are listed, as sequenced in a study of blood T cells in healthy people across ages. A J-beta primer mix and a sample-barcoded 5' primer were used in a second PCR of roughly 6 to 11 cycles. TCRdb re-called the 5' RACE reads through MiXCR, storing one row per CDR3 protein. In the table there are around 1,500,000 distinct CDR3 sequences, around 39% of which are singletons. Source material: blood. The receptors come from a woman aged 18-35 years in good health.

The chain couples TRBV2 to TRBJ2-7, with TRBD2 matching 9 bases. J gave up 1 base and V 8 bases, and 9 bases lay outside the gene matches. Germline values: CDR1 SNHLY, CDR2 FYNNEI. The CDR3 runs 15 residues. The CDR3 region is CASWQGGLASYEQYF. The CDR3, as DNA: TGTGCCAGCTGGCAAGGGGGACTAGCATCCTACGAGCAGTACTTC.

The rearrangement joins TRBV12-3 or TRBV12-4 to TRBJ2-5; D not resolved. Deletions cut 1 base from V and 11 bases from J, with 11 bases between. The CDR3 totals 12 residues. The CDR3 is CASSLGPRWQYF. Here the CDR3 DNA reads TGTGCCAGCAGTTTAGGCCCCCGCTGGCAGTACTTC.

This clonotype was recorded a few times. The chain combines TRBV12-3 or TRBV12-4 with TRBJ1-2; 7 bases match TRBD1. Unmatched junction bases numbered 13, after V lost 7 bases and J lost 8 bases. The CDR3 sequence is 14 residues long. The CDR3 sequence: CASTLLGGRNGYTF. The CDR3 nucleotides are TGTGCCAGCACCCTTTTAGGGGGCAGGAACGGCTACACCTTC.

The chain joins TRBV29-1 to TRBJ2-3, with a tentative D call TRBD2 (5 bases). Germline CDR1 reads SQVTM; CDR2 reads ANQGSEA. V lost 7 bases, J lost 2 bases, and 25 bases lay in between. The CDR3 has 17 residues. The CDR3 region is CSAHPLRHGVHTDTQYF. CDR3 bases: TGCAGCGCCCACCCACTACGACACGGGGTTCACACAGATACGCAGTATTTT.

A few counts support this clonotype. The genes are TRBV6-2 or TRBV6-3 and TRBJ2-1; 7 bases agree with TRBD1. The CDR3 is 15 amino acids. Germline loops: CDR1 MNHEY, CDR2 SVGEGT. J lost 1 base, V lost 5 bases, and 5 bases had no gene match. CDR3 residues: CASSTGTVSYNEQFF. The DNA of the CDR3 is TGTGCCAGCAGTACGGGGACAGTTTCCTACAATGAGCAGTTCTTC.

Notes on this clonotype: With a much larger clone just one base away, this may be a read error. The CDR3: CSVGLAAGNEQFF. CDR3 bases: TGCAGCGTTGGCCTAGCGGCGGGCAATGAGCAGTTCTTC. The rearrangement uses TRBV29-1 and TRBJ2-1; 7 bases fit TRBD2. Trimming removed 4 bases from V and 6 bases from J; junction bases left unmatched: 6. CDR3 length: 13 amino acids. CDR1 is SQVTM and CDR2 is ANQGSEA in the germline V gene.

This chain joins TRBV2 and TRBJ2-5, with 14 nucleotides matching TRBD2. The CDR3 is 18 residues long. CDR1 is SNHLY and CDR2 is FYNNEI in the germline V gene. Unmatched junction bases numbered 16, after V lost 4 bases and J lost 9 bases. The CDR3 sequence is CASSGTHLGLAGDESQYF. CDR3 nucleotide sequence: TGTGCCAGCAGTGGCACCCACTTGGGACTAGCGGGGGACGAATCCCAGTACTTC.

The sample holds a few counts of this clonotype. The chain recombines TRBV29-1 with TRBJ1-4; D gene unclear. Trimming took 6 bases from V and 2 from J, leaving 10 bases between them. The CDR3 sequence is 13 residues long. CDR1 and CDR2 (germline): SQVTM, ANQGSEA. The DNA for the CDR3 is TGCAGCGTCCTCCGAGGGACTAATGAAAAACTGTTTTTT. Translated, it gives CSVLRGTNEKLFF.

This sequence joins TRBV6-1 and TRBJ2-3; D unclear. The germline V and J ends were trimmed by 4 bases and 10 bases, with 15 bases remaining between them. From germline, CDR1 is MNHNS and CDR2 SASEGT. The CDR3 is 13 residues long. Written as DNA, the CDR3 is TGTGCCAGCAGTGTCAATGGGCTGGGATCGCAGTATTTT. Translation gives CASSVNGLGSQYF.

This clonotype was found a few times. One junction end does not reproduce the germline sequence, and a read error may be involved. The chain couples TRBV12-3 or TRBV12-4 to TRBJ1-5; D unresolved. CDR3 length: 15 residues. CDR3 in amino acids: CASSLESGSNQPQHF. DNA of the CDR3: TGTGCCAGCAGCTTAGAATCGGGTTCAAATCAGCCCCAGCATTTT.

The chain carries TRBV9 and TRBJ1-2, with 10 bases identical to TRBD1. J lost 4 bases, V lost 0 bases, and 3 bases had no gene match. This CDR3 region has 15 residues. CDR1 and CDR2 from the germline V gene are SGDLS and YYNGEE. The CDR3 DNA sequence: TGTGCCAGCAGCGTAGACGGGACAGGGGTCTATGGCTACACCTTC. Protein product: CASSVDGTGVYGYTF. The full variable domain, with the rest looked up from reference TRBV9 and TRBJ1-2, is DSGVTQTPKHLITATGQRVTLRCSPRSGDLSVYWYQQSLDQGLQFLIQYYNGEERAKGNILERFSAQQFPDLHSELNLSSLELGDSALYFCASSVDGTGVYGYTFGSGTRLTVV.

This chain uses TRBV30 with TRBJ1-2, with D hard to call. This CDR3 is 12 amino acids long. Trimming stripped 2 bases from V and 2 bases from J, with 6 bases between. Germline V lookup: CDR1 GTSNPN, CDR2 SVGIG (reference sequence). The CDR3 region is CAWSKSNYGYTF. CDR3 bases: TGTGCCTGGAGTAAGTCCAACTATGGCTACACCTTC.

This chain joins TRBV6-1 and TRBJ2-5; 9 nucleotides agree with TRBD2. The CDR3 length is 16 residues. With 4 bases clipped from V and 5 bases from J, the junction kept 11 bases outside the gene matches. The germline gives CDR1 MNHNS, CDR2 SASEGT. CDR3 residues: CASSVASGILWETQYF. The CDR3 nucleotides read TGTGCCAGCAGTGTCGCTAGCGGGATACTGTGGGAGACCCAGTACTTC.